This entry concerns a single T cell receptor beta chain. Its antigen is not known. These data are taken from a study of vaccination and CD4 T cells after COVID-19. The Oncomine TCR Beta short-read assay generated sequence data from the DNA of cultured CD4+ T cells. TCRdb reanalysed the PCR reads using MiXCR and keeps one entry per CDR3 protein. The table lists some 20,000 distinct CDR3 sequences, approximately 44% of them singletons. The CDR3 totals 17 residues. Germline loops: CDR1 MRHNA, CDR2 SNTAGT. The V and J ends lost 6 bases and 3 bases respectively, with 23 bases between them. Treatment in this sample: approximately 9-day PBMC culture with coronavirus spike peptide pools or control peptides (ViraFEST assay).

The V and J genes are TRBV6-4 and TRBJ1-1; no clear D. The clonotype was recovered from a human donor who received a COVID-19 vaccine. Sequencing was performed on CD4+ T cells from blood, cultured in vitro, taken before SARS-CoV-2 vaccination. CDR3 protein: CASRPRAPYRGDTEAFF. CDR3 coding DNA: TGTGCCAGCAGACCCCGGGCCCCATACCGGGGAGACACTGAAGCTTTCTTT.